Given below is one T cell receptor (beta chain) in context. The read is 3 residues too short to cover the CDR3 end, so that end is filled in from the germline J gene. The data are from a study of T cells in women clearing cervical HPV infection. For the study at large: Blood came at first lesion visit for cases, post-clearance for controls.

The V gene's germline CDR1 is MNHEY and CDR2 SVGEGT. V dropped 2 bases and J dropped 8; count of bases not matched to a gene: 3. The CDR3 sequence is 14 residues long. Libraries were prepared by immunoSEQ multiplex PCR; TCRdb keeps only in-frame clonotypes and omits some of them. The sample totals under 45,000 clones; its top ten clones hold 1.4%. Material for sequencing was blood buffy coat. The receptor's source is a woman between 18 and 75 years old with a cervical HPV16 infection that either progressed to CIN3+ or cleared (not recorded which). The rearrangement joins TRBV6-2 or TRBV6-3 to TRBJ2-1; TRBD2 matches 10 bases. The part of the CDR3 DNA that was read is TGTGCCAGCAGTTACCTGACTAGCGGGCATGAG. This codes for CASSYLTSGHE. The full-length CDR3 reads as CASSYLTSGHEQFF.